The clone carrying this T cell receptor beta chain was seen a handful of times. Its target is not known. Described time point: week 47, end of study. Each vaccine dose was 300 ug of mutant IDH1 20-mer peptide, with topical imiquimod. In weeks 1, 3, 5, 7, 11, 15, 19 and 23, patients were immunized, eight times in all. TCRdb keeps only in-frame clones here, not all; method: immunoSEQ multiplex PCR. The table includes tens of thousands of clones, over 70% detected once. The entry originates in a study of a mutant IDH1 vaccine in newly diagnosed glioma. Study context: Antecedent treatment encompassed radiotherapy, temozolomide, or their combination; the majority received both.

The V and J ends lost 0 bases and 7 bases respectively, with 13 bases between them. The germline V gene encodes CDR1 SGHTA and CDR2 FQGNSA. There are 15 residues in the CDR3. Study-wide results and limits: Pseudoprogression appeared independent of alterations in top peripheral clonotypes. Among patients, roughly 95% showed immune responses induced by the vaccine.

This clonotype originated in a man between 35 and 55 years old with glioma. The chain uses TRBV7-2 and TRBJ2-1; D gene unclear. Here the sequenced sample was PBMCs, taken from a glioma patient whose treatment included an IDH1 peptide vaccine. The chain's CDR3 is CASSLASERKNEQFF. The CDR3, as DNA: TGTGCCAGCAGCTTAGCTTCAGAGAGAAAGAATGAGCAGTTCTTC.